This TCR beta chain was identified in a study of blood T cell repertoires in COVID-19. Looking at the study overall: Spain, Italy and the United States supplied samples that represented acute and convalescent COVID-19. PBMCs, B-cell-depleted T cells, or T cells provided the cDNA or gDNA that made up the material.

Original analysis: How many nucleated cells were present was estimated from reference gene primer amplification. The assay was immunoSEQ multiplex PCR, and TCRdb's table has in-frame clones only and misses some. That table supplies the V and J calls and clone size; D and trimming were determined from the DNA. The repertoire includes about 89,000 clones, about 95% of them detected once, and approximately 4.3% sits in the top ten. Germline CDR1 SNHLY, CDR2 FYNNEI. CDR3 length: 14 amino acids. V was clipped by 3 bases and J by 5 bases; unmatched bases: 7. V gene TRBV2 combines with J gene TRBJ2-7, with TRBD2 matching over 7 bases. This clonotype was obtained from a human donor with active COVID-19. The donor label of this sample is uncertain. Sequencing was carried out using peripheral blood. The CDR3 region is CASSDAGVTHEQYF. The CDR3 region has the DNA TGTGCCAGCAGTGATGCGGGAGTAACCCACGAGCAGTACTTC.